The 25 T cell receptor beta chains in this list originate from one sample, sequenced in a study of T-cell memory formation after mild COVID-19. TCRdb reanalysed the 5' RACE reads using MiXCR and keeps one entry per CDR3 protein. Seen here are fewer than 600,000 distinct CDR3 sequences, about a fifth observed once, and the top ten hold about 8.7%. The sequenced sample was PBMCs or a T cell subset sorted from them (not recorded which). The receptors were sampled from an adult woman who had mild COVID-19 (a few samples of this study predate the infection). Cell type and time point are not known.

V usage is TRBV12-3 or TRBV12-4 and J usage is TRBJ2-5, with D maybe TRBD1 (6 bases). CDR3 length: 14 amino acids. V was pared by 7 bases and J by 4 bases, with 16 bases between. The CDR3 DNA follows: TGTGCCAGCACCAGGGGCGCGGTGCGAGAGACCCAGTACTTC. Protein product: CASTRGAVRETQYF.

The genes are TRBV4-3 and TRBJ1-1; D call uncertain. This CDR3 comprises 14 residues. Germline CDR1 is LGHNA and CDR2 is YSLEER. Deletions cut 0 bases from V and 11 bases from J, with 16 bases between. In DNA, the CDR3 is TGCGCCAGCAGCCAAGAACACAGCCGCCGTGGGGCTTTCTTT. Protein sequence: CASSQEHSRRGAFF.

The rearrangement uses TRBV2 and TRBJ2-2, with 7 bases lining up with TRBD2. Germline trimming cut 4 bases from V and 7 bases from J; bases unmatched to any gene: 12. CDR3 length: 16 residues. The germline CDR1 and CDR2 sequences are SNHLY and FYNNEI. Written as DNA, the CDR3 is TGTGCCAGCAGTGGTAGAGCGGGGAAGAAGGGCGGGGAGCTGTTTTTT. Its protein product is CASSGRAGKKGGELFF.

The CDR3 coding sequence is TGTGCCAGCAGCTTTGTCCGGGGGATTTCGTACGAGCAGTACTTC. This translates into CASSFVRGISYEQYF. The chain has TRBV5-6 and TRBJ2-7, with D possibly TRBD2 on 6 matching bases. The ends were cut back, 2 bases at V and 4 bases at J, with 16 bases in the middle. This CDR3 contains 15 residues. From germline, CDR1 is SGHDT and CDR2 YYEEEE.

The rearrangement uses TRBV10-3 and TRBJ1-6; D might be TRBD1 (5 bases). This CDR3 has 13 amino acids. With 3 bases removed from V and 9 bases from J, the gap between germline ends came to 9 bases. Germline CDR1 and CDR2: ENHRY and SYGVKD. CDR3 protein: CAISDLRGSPLHF. CDR3 DNA sequence: TGTGCCATCAGTGATTTAAGGGGTTCACCCCTCCACTTT.

At least ten counts were recorded for this clonotype. This chain connects TRBV7-9 to TRBJ2-1; D not certain. With 6 bases removed from V and 4 bases from J, the gap between germline ends came to 16 bases. Germline loops: CDR1 SEHNR, CDR2 FQNEAQ (reference sequence). This CDR3 contains 15 residues. The CDR3 reads CASSPSVEIYNEQFF. CDR3 DNA: TGTGCCAGCAGTCCGAGCGTGGAGATATACAATGAGCAGTTCTTC. The variable domain in full, with the rest retrieved from reference TRBV7-9 and TRBJ2-1, is DTGVSQNPRHKITKRGQNVTFRCDPISEHNRLYWYRQTLGQGPEFLTYFQNEAQLEKSRLLSDRFSAERPKGSFSTLEIQRTEQGDSAMYLCASSPSVEIYNEQFFGPGTRLTVL.

CDR3 in amino acids: CASSPSSGTSRMGEQFF. For the CDR3, the DNA is TGCGCCAGCAGCCCATCTTCTGGGACTAGCAGGATGGGTGAGCAGTTCTTC. This chain links TRBV5-1 with TRBJ2-1; TRBD2 matches at 9 bases. The trim removed 4 bases at V and 9 bases at J, leaving 17 bases unmatched. Per germline, CDR1 SGHRS and CDR2 YFSETQ. The CDR3 is made up of 17 amino acids.

The chain carries TRBV29-1 and TRBJ2-7; 7 bases match TRBD2. The CDR3 runs 15 residues. The germline V gene encodes CDR1 SQVTM and CDR2 ANQGSEA. Trimming at V came to 5 bases and at J to 3 bases, leaving 13 bases not matched to a gene. The CDR3: CSVWLALARDYEQYF. CDR3 in DNA: TGCAGCGTTTGGCTCGCACTAGCGAGGGACTACGAGCAGTACTTC.

In its sample, this clonotype was seen a few times. In DNA form, the CDR3 reads TGCAGCGTTGTGACGGGGGGGCGCATGGCGTACACTGAAGCTTTCTTT. This gives the protein CSVVTGGRMAYTEAFF. The gene calls are TRBV29-1 and TRBJ1-1, with a weak D call TRBD1 (6 bases). The ends were cut back, 4 bases at V and 3 bases at J, with 21 bases in the middle. There are 16 residues in the CDR3. CDR1 SQVTM and CDR2 ANQGSEA come from the germline V gene.

The gene calls are TRBV27 and TRBJ2-7, with D perhaps TRBD1 (6 bases). Germline lookup yields CDR1 MNHEY and CDR2 SMNVEV (reference sequence). Between the trimmed V and J ends, which lost 6 bases and 7 bases, there was a span of 19 bases. CDR3 size: 14 residues. The CDR3 DNA is TGTGCCAGCAGGACCCACGTAACAGGGTCAGAGCAGTACTTC. This gives the protein CASRTHVTGSEQYF.

The table lists this clonotype with many counts. V usage is TRBV7-9 and J usage is TRBJ1-5, with D unresolved. V was clipped by 8 bases and J by 9 bases, with 14 bases between them. Germline-derived CDR1 and CDR2 are SEHNR and FQNEAQ (reference sequence). The CDR3 runs 12 residues. The CDR3 region is CASSPGAVPQHF. As DNA, the CDR3 is TGTGCCAGCTCCCCAGGCGCCGTGCCCCAGCATTTT.

This clonotype was counted only a few times. The genes are TRBV7-2 and TRBJ2-3; 14 nucleotides line up with TRBD2. From germline, CDR1 is SGHTA and CDR2 FQGNSA. V lost 3 bases and J lost 3; bases outside the gene matches: 2. The CDR3 consists of 16 residues. The CDR3 region has the DNA TGTGCCAGCAGCTTCCGACTAGCGGGAGGGACAGATACGCAGTATTTT. Translation: CASSFRLAGGTDTQYF.

The V and J genes are TRBV5-1 and TRBJ2-3; 7 bases agree with TRBD1. The germline CDR1 and CDR2 sequences are SGHRS and YFSETQ. This CDR3 is 15 amino acids long. After removal of 4 bases from V and 0 bases from J, the junction contained 5 bases not matched to a gene. CDR3: CASSLPGGSTDTQYF. The DNA for the CDR3 is TGCGCCAGCAGCCTCCCAGGGGGAAGCACAGATACGCAGTATTTT.

This chain uses TRBV5-1 with TRBJ1-2; weak D call: TRBD1 (5 bases). V lost 2 bases, J lost 7 bases, and 15 bases lay in between. CDR3 length: 14 amino acids. CDR1 SGHRS and CDR2 YFSETQ come from the germline V gene. The CDR3 coding sequence is TGCGCCAGCAGCTTCGCCAGGGAAGGAGGTGGCTACACCTTC. Translated, it gives CASSFAREGGGYTF.

The gene calls are TRBV7-2 and TRBJ2-7; no firm D call. The V end was cut by 4 bases, the J end by 3 bases, with 10 bases between. Germline V CDR1 and CDR2: SGHTA, FQGNSA. This CDR3 contains 13 residues. The CDR3 region has the DNA TGTGCCAGCAGCTACGAGCTCGGCTACGAGCAGTACTTC. Encoded protein: CASSYELGYEQYF.

The chain employs TRBV7-9 and TRBJ1-4; D perhaps matches TRBD1 (6 bases). V shed 2 bases and J shed 3 bases, with 10 bases lying between them. Germline values: CDR1 SEHNR, CDR2 FQNEAQ (reference sequence). The CDR3 sequence is 15 residues long. For the CDR3, the DNA is TGTGCCAGCAGCTTATACAGGGTTGCTAATGAAAAACTGTTTTTT. It codes for CASSLYRVANEKLFF.

This clonotype was counted a few times. V gene TRBV18 combines with J gene TRBJ2-7, with 10 bases lining up with TRBD2. The CDR3 loop spans 15 amino acids. V was pared by 2 bases and J by 10 bases, with 11 bases of the junction left unmatched. The V gene's germline CDR1 is KGHSH and CDR2 LQKENI. CDR3 protein: CASSPGASGSGLQYF. In DNA form, the CDR3 reads TGTGCCAGCTCACCAGGGGCTAGCGGGAGTGGCCTCCAGTACTTC.

The genes are TRBV2 and TRBJ2-5; TRBD1 aligns across 7 bases. The CDR3 runs to 16 residues. Germline CDR1 is SNHLY and CDR2 is FYNNEI. V gave up 2 bases and J gave up 5 bases; unmatched junction bases: 11. CDR3 region: CASSERVDREWETQYF. CDR3 coding DNA: TGTGCCAGCAGTGAACGGGTCGACAGGGAGTGGGAGACCCAGTACTTC. The variable domain in full, with the rest retrieved from reference TRBV2 and TRBJ2-5, is EPEVTQTPSHQVTQMGQEVILRCVPISNHLYFYWYRQILGQKVEFLVSFYNNEISEKSEIFDDQFSVERPDGSNFTLKIRSTKLEDSAMYFCASSERVDREWETQYFGPGTRLLVL.

This sequence joins TRBV10-3 and TRBJ2-3; TRBD2 agrees at 9 bases. Germline V gene data show CDR1 as ENHRY and CDR2 as SYGVKD. The CDR3 extends over 16 amino acids. V dropped 2 bases and J dropped 5; count of bases not matched to a gene: 8. CDR3 in DNA: TGTGCCATCAGTGAGGCCCCGCGGGAGGGCCAAGATACGCAGTATTTT. Translating it yields CAISEAPREGQDTQYF.

The chain has TRBV9 and TRBJ2-1; maybe TRBD2 (6 bases). CDR3 size: 12 residues. CDR1 SGDLS and CDR2 YYNGEE come from the germline V gene. V was cut by 3 bases and J by 5 bases, with 6 bases left in between. CDR3 nucleotide sequence: TGTGCCAGCAGCGGGGGGGACAATGAGCAGTTCTTC. As protein: CASSGGDNEQFF.

This chain joins TRBV9 and TRBJ2-3; D is unclear. This CDR3 region has 14 residues. Germline lookup yields CDR1 SGDLS and CDR2 YYNGEE. Trimming removed 0 bases at V and 2 bases at J, with 7 bases between. CDR3 in amino acids: CASSVEAPTDTQYF. In DNA form, the CDR3 reads TGTGCCAGCAGCGTAGAAGCGCCCACAGATACGCAGTATTTT.

This clonotype has just a few counts. The rearrangement joins TRBV5-5 to TRBJ2-7; TRBD2 matches at 14 bases. CDR3 length: 18 amino acids. The germline gives CDR1 SGHKS, CDR2 YYEKEE (reference sequence). Trimming took 3 bases from V and 0 from J; bases not matched to a gene: 8. In nucleotides, the CDR3 is TGTGCCAGCAGCTGGGGACTAGCGGGGGCTCATTTCTCCTACGAGCAGTACTTC. It yields the protein CASSWGLAGAHFSYEQYF.

The chain carries TRBV6-2 or TRBV6-3 and TRBJ2-7; 8 nucleotides match TRBD1. Germline CDR1 reads MNHEY; CDR2 reads SVGEGT. V lost 5 bases, J lost 1 base, and 7 bases stayed unmatched. CDR3 length: 15 amino acids. CDR3 sequence reads: CASSPATGESYEQYF. In DNA, the CDR3 is TGTGCCAGCAGTCCTGCGACAGGGGAGTCCTACGAGCAGTACTTC.

J is TRBJ2-7 and V is TRBV15; 8 bases map to TRBD2. This CDR3 is built from 16 residues. CDR1 and CDR2 (germline): LNHNV, YYDKDF (reference sequence). V shed 2 bases and J 3 bases; nucleotides not matched to a gene: 9. In DNA, the CDR3 is TGTGCCACCAGCAGACCCGGAGCGGGGGAAGACTACGAGCAGTACTTC. It is translated as CATSRPGAGEDYEQYF.

The chain is built from TRBV6-6 and TRBJ2-7, with a tentative D call TRBD1 (5 bases). The CDR3 is 18 residues long. The V and J ends lost 4 bases and 0 bases respectively, with 22 bases between them. Germline-derived CDR1 and CDR2 are MNHNY and SVGAGI (reference sequence). The CDR3 sequence is CASSSTLGKGTGSYEQYF. As DNA, the CDR3 is TGTGCCAGCAGTTCCACTCTGGGAAAGGGAACAGGCTCCTACGAGCAGTACTTC.